Listed below are T cell receptor beta chains from one sample, sequenced in a study of response to subunit inactivated influenza vaccine. Each CDR3 protein gets one entry after TCRdb re-called the RT-PCR reads with MiXCR. Here the sample spans about 500,000 distinct CDR3 sequences, 10% to 15% being singletons. The starting material was PBMCs from blood, obtained more than 35 days after vaccination. The receptors derive from a man between 50 and 59 years old who received an inactivated influenza vaccine. Each CDR3 is given with its conserved first and last residue. A D gene is named only where the DNA matches it firmly. The size field is filled for only some rows; it gives once, few, many or a size class.

V,size,J,D,DNA,CDR3
TRBV12-3/TRBV12-4,many,TRBJ1-4,-,TGTGCCAGCAGTCCTTTCCGGGATCTCACAGGGAATGAAAAACTGTTTTTT,CASSPFRDLTGNEKLFF
TRBV7-9,few,TRBJ1-6,-,TGTGCCAGCAGCTTGGACATATCTAATTCACCCCTCCACTTT,CASSLDISNSPLHF
TRBV5-5,-,TRBJ2-5,-,TGTGCCAGCAGCTTGGTCGGCGGGGATCAAGAGACCCAGTACTTC,CASSLVGGDQETQYF
TRBV7-2,-,TRBJ2-7,-,TGTGCCAGCAGCTTAGTTGGGGAGGCCTACGAGCAGTACTTC,CASSLVGEAYEQYF
TRBV5-1,many,TRBJ2-3,TRBD1,TGCGCCAGCAGATCGACAGGGGGCGAGGCTACGCAGTATTTT,CASRSTGGEATQYF
TRBV6-1,-,TRBJ2-1,-,TGTGCCAGCAGACCAGAATGGGGGCCGTACAATGAGCAGTTCTTC,CASRPEWGPYNEQFF
TRBV5-1,few,TRBJ2-3,-,TGCGCCAGCAGCAACATAGCGGGTGGGGGCGATACGCAGTATTTT,CASSNIAGGGDTQYF
TRBV29-1,few,TRBJ2-5,-,TGCAGCGTTGGGCAGGGTGGAGAGACCCAGTACTTC,CSVGQGGETQYF
TRBV2,-,TRBJ2-5,-,TGTGCCAGCAGTGAGGAGACGACCCAGTACTTC,CASSEETTQYF
TRBV7-6,-,TRBJ1-2,-,TGTGCCAGCAGCTTAGTGGGTCGGGGCGAATCTGGCTACACCTTC,CASSLVGRGESGYTF
TRBV15,many,TRBJ1-3,-,TGTGCCACCAGCGAAGATGCTTCGGGAAACACCATATATTTT,CATSEDASGNTIYF
TRBV4-1,few,TRBJ1-4,-,TGCGCCAGCAGCCAATCACCAGGAACAACTAATGAAAAACTGTTTTTT,CASSQSPGTTNEKLFF
TRBV10-3,few,TRBJ2-2,-,TGTGCCATCAGTGAAGTTCTACACACCGGGGAGCTGTTTTTT,CAISEVLHTGELFF
TRBV3-1,-,TRBJ2-3,TRBD2,TGTGCCAGCAGCACCAGAGGCGGGGGACGGGGAGATACGCAGTATTTT,CASSTRGGGRGDTQYF
TRBV2,-,TRBJ1-6,-,TGTGCCAGCAGTGAACTGGGCAGCTCCTATAATTCACCCCTCCACTTT,CASSELGSSYNSPLHF
TRBV20-1,many,TRBJ2-7,-,TGCAGTGCTAGAGATGGACAGACCTACGAGCAGTACTTC,CSARDGQTYEQYF
TRBV12-3/TRBV12-4,many,TRBJ1-1,-,TGTGCCAGCAGACTGGACGGGGCGAACACTGAAGCTTTCTTT,CASRLDGANTEAFF
TRBV25-1,-,TRBJ1-4,-,TGTGCCAGCAGTCGTCCAGTCCTGACTAATGAAAAACTGTTTTTT,CASSRPVLTNEKLFF
TRBV10-3,many,TRBJ2-1,-,TGTGCCATCAGTGAGTCAGGACTATACTCCTACAATGAGCAGTTCTTC,CAISESGLYSYNEQFF
TRBV11-2,-,TRBJ2-7,TRBD1,TGTGCCAGCAGCCGGCCCGGGACAGGCTCCTACGAGCAGTACTTC,CASSRPGTGSYEQYF
TRBV10-3,-,TRBJ1-4,TRBD1,TGTGCCATCGGGACAGGGGACGGTGAAAAACTGTTTTTT,CAIGTGDGEKLFF
TRBV6-5,many,TRBJ1-4,TRBD1,TGTGCCAGCAGTTACCGGGGACAGCCCAATGAAAAACTGTTTTTT,CASSYRGQPNEKLFF
TRBV20-1,-,TRBJ2-5,TRBD2,TGCAGTGCCGATGGGGACCGTACTAGCGGGAGCCGAGAGACCCAGTACTTC,CSADGDRTSGSRETQYF
TRBV20-1,-,TRBJ2-5,-,TGCAGTGCTAGCCAGGGGTGGGAGACCCAGTACTTC,CSASQGWETQYF
TRBV10-3,few,TRBJ2-7,-,TGTGCCATCAGTCCCACCCGGGACACCTACCCCTACGAGCAGTACTTC,CAISPTRDTYPYEQYF
TRBV20-1,once,TRBJ2-5,-,TGCAGTGCTAGATTCGGGGGACCCCACGAGACCCAGTACTTC,CSARFGGPHETQYF
TRBV12-5,-,TRBJ1-1,-,TGTGCTAGTGGTTTGGGGAGGGCCCCTACGAACACTGAAGCTTTCTTT,CASGLGRAPTNTEAFF
TRBV7-9,-,TRBJ2-7,-,TGTGCCAGCAGCTTGCCCAGGAGCTACGAGCAGTACTTC,CASSLPRSYEQYF
TRBV15,few,TRBJ2-7,-,TGTGCCACCAGCCTAACTCCGGGGGGCACCTACGAGCAGTACTTC,CATSLTPGGTYEQYF
TRBV20-1,many,TRBJ2-1,TRBD1,TGCAGTGCTAAAAACAGGGGCCTCTACAATGAGCAGTTCTTC,CSAKNRGLYNEQFF
TRBV28,few,TRBJ2-5,-,TGTGCCAGCAGTCCGACAGCTACCCAAGAGACCCAGTACTTC,CASSPTATQETQYF
TRBV15,few,TRBJ2-7,-,TGTGCCACCAGCAGAGAAAGGGGAGAGTCCTACGAGCAGTACTTC,CATSRERGESYEQYF
TRBV7-2,many,TRBJ2-5,TRBD1,TGTGCCAGCAGCTTTTACAGGGGAGAGACCCAGTACTTC,CASSFYRGETQYF
TRBV28,few,TRBJ1-5,-,TGTGCCACCTCATTTAGGTCCAGGGTAATCGGTCAGCCCCAGCATTTT,CATSFRSRVIGQPQHF
TRBV6-2/TRBV6-3,-,TRBJ2-6,-,TGTGCCAGCAGTTACCCCCCCGGGGCCAACGTCCTGACTTTC,CASSYPPGANVLTF
TRBV4-3,few,TRBJ2-5,TRBD1,TGCGCCAGCAGCCAAGATAGGTGGGGGACAGGGGCTCAAGAGACCCAGTACTTC,CASSQDRWGTGAQETQYF
TRBV15,few,TRBJ1-1,-,TGTGCCGCGGGGAGGGGCAGGGACACTGAAGCTTTCTTT,CAAGRGRDTEAFF
TRBV21-1,many,TRBJ2-5,-,TGTGCCAGCAGCCCTATCGGCTACAGGGGGCGAGTCGAGACCCAGTACTTC,CASSPIGYRGRVETQYF
TRBV4-1,many,TRBJ2-7,TRBD1,TGCGCCAGCAGCAAAGGACAGGGGGCAACCTACGAGCAGTACTTC,CASSKGQGATYEQYF
TRBV18,-,TRBJ2-1,TRBD2,TGTGCCAGCTCACGAAGGACTAGCGGGTTATACAATGAGCAGTTCTTC,CASSRRTSGLYNEQFF
TRBV23-1,-,TRBJ1-5,TRBD1,TGCGCCAGCAGTCCCCCAGGGGGTAAAAGCAATCAGCCCCAGCATTTT,CASSPPGGKSNQPQHF
TRBV29-1,many,TRBJ2-6,-,TGCAGCACAGCCTCTGGGGCCAACGTCCTGACTTTC,CSTASGANVLTF
TRBV24-1,-,TRBJ2-1,TRBD2,TGTGCCACCAGTCCCTCCCCGGGAGGGGGCTCCTACAATGAGCAGTTCTTC,CATSPSPGGGSYNEQFF
TRBV20-1,-,TRBJ1-2,TRBD1,TGCAGTGCAGCAGGGGGCGCTAGCTATGGCTACACCTTC,CSAAGGASYGYTF
TRBV9,few,TRBJ2-2,-,TGTGCCAGCAGCGTAGTTGTGGGGGCTAACACCGGGGAGCTGTTTTTT,CASSVVVGANTGELFF
TRBV5-1,few,TRBJ2-1,-,TGCGCCAGCAGCCCAACCACAGGTAAATGGGCCTACAATGAGCAGTTCTTC,CASSPTTGKWAYNEQFF
TRBV20-1,few,TRBJ2-1,TRBD1,TGCAGTGCTAGAGAAGGGACAGGGGGAGGGGAGCAGTTCTTC,CSAREGTGGGEQFF
TRBV18,-,TRBJ2-5,TRBD1,TGTGCCAGCTCACCCGGAACAGGGGTCCAAAAGACCCAGTACTTC,CASSPGTGVQKTQYF
TRBV20-1,-,TRBJ2-3,TRBD2,TGCAGTGCTAGATCCGGGACTAGCGCTACAGATACGCAGTATTTT,CSARSGTSATDTQYF
TRBV4-1,few,TRBJ2-7,TRBD2,TGCGCCAGCAGCCAAGATCCTAGCGGGAGTGGGGGCTCCTACGAGCAGTACTTC,CASSQDPSGSGGSYEQYF
TRBV28,many,TRBJ1-1,-,TGTGCCAGCGGACCCTCGTTGGATGTGAACACTGAAGCTTTCTTT,CASGPSLDVNTEAFF
TRBV5-1,many,TRBJ1-1,-,TGCGCCAGCAGCTGGGACGGACAGACCACTGAAGCTTTCTTT,CASSWDGQTTEAFF